Here is one TCR beta chain with its context. No antigen is known for it. The data are from a study of PD-1 blockade in classical Hodgkin lymphoma. Whole-study results and caveats: Relapsed/refractory patients reportedly had the lowest baseline TCR diversity, below newly diagnosed patients, who were below healthy donors. The diversity seen at baseline in complete responders resembled that of newly diagnosed patients. By C4D1, diversity of CD4+ TCRs had risen significantly, whereas that of CD8+ TCRs had not.

Time point indicated: cycle 4 day 1 (C4D1), after less than seven weeks of nivolumab. No patient escaped relapse after autologous stem cell transplantation, and brentuximab vedotin exposure varied. The patients, who had relapsed/refractory classical Hodgkin lymphoma, achieved best responses of complete response, partial response or progressive disease. Only in-frame clones appear in the TCRdb table, and some are missing; sequencing was by immunoSEQ multiplex PCR. The sample lists some 86,000 clones; less than 95% were seen once. The CDR3 covers 13 residues. Germline-derived CDR1 and CDR2 are LNHDA and SQIVND (reference sequence). After removal of 6 bases from V and 5 bases from J, the junction contained 4 bases not matched to a gene.

The rearrangement links TRBV19 to TRBJ1-2; 9 bases align to TRBD1. Material: peripheral blood mononuclear cells (PBMCs), obtained before the fourth cycle of nivolumab. This clonotype originated in a human donor with classical Hodgkin lymphoma. CDR3 amino acids: CASRQGARYGYTF. The CDR3 nucleotides read TGTGCCAGTAGACAGGGGGCGAGGTATGGCTACACCTTC.